One and the same sample provided the 19 T cell receptor beta chains below, sequenced in a study of PD-1 blockade in classical Hodgkin lymphoma. Only in-frame clones appear in the TCRdb table, and some are missing; sequencing was by immunoSEQ multiplex PCR. The sample lists about 13,000 clones; roughly nine tenths were seen once. All trial patients relapsed after autologous stem cell transplantation. Magnetic negative selection was used to purify CD4+ T cells from thawed PBMCs. The material was CD4+ T cells from blood, obtained at baseline. These receptors originate from a human donor with classical Hodgkin lymphoma.

The gene calls are TRBV18 and TRBJ2-3, with D unclear. The CDR3 is 15 amino acids. V lost 3 bases to trimming and J lost 2 bases, with 12 bases between them. Germline lookup yields CDR1 KGHSH and CDR2 LQKENI. In nucleotides, the CDR3 is TGTGCCAGCTCACCTACAGCCTCCTCCACAGATACGCAGTATTTT. This sequence encodes CASSPTASSTDTQYF. Variable domain in full (rest from reference TRBV18 and TRBJ2-3): NAGVMQNPRHLVRRRGQEARLRCSPMKGHSHVYWYRQLPEEGLKFMVYLQKENIIDESGMPKERFSAEFPKEGPSILRIQQVVRGDSAAYFCASSPTASSTDTQYFGPGTRLTVL.

The rearrangement links TRBV28 to TRBJ1-5; D possibly corresponds to TRBD1 (6 bases). The CDR3 has 14 amino acids. Per the germline V gene, CDR1 is MDHEN and CDR2 is SYDVKM. The V end lost 7 bases, the J end lost 3 bases, and 13 bases lay between the germline ends. CDR3 amino acids: CASTTYRDNQPQHF. CDR3 nucleotide sequence: TGTGCCAGCACTACGTACAGGGACAATCAGCCCCAGCATTTT.

The chain has TRBV7-3 and TRBJ2-3, with 7 bases identical to TRBD1. The junction had 2 bases not matched to a gene; V was cut back by 5 bases and J by 0 bases. The germline gives CDR1 SGHTA, CDR2 FQGTGA. The CDR3 is 14 residues long. As DNA, the CDR3 is TGTGCCAGCAGCCCGGGACAGAGCACAGATACGCAGTATTTT. It is translated as CASSPGQSTDTQYF.

In this sample, this clone turned up once. The J gene is TRBJ2-7, the V gene TRBV4-1; 8 bases match TRBD2. The CDR3 covers 14 residues. Looked up from germline, CDR1 is MGHRA and CDR2 is YSYEKL. V was clipped by 6 bases and J by 0 bases; unmatched bases: 4. This CDR3 is CASRRGTSSYEQYF. CDR3 in DNA: TGCGCCAGCAGGAGGGGGACTAGCTCCTACGAGCAGTACTTC.

V and J are TRBV18 and TRBJ1-5; TRBD1 aligns across 7 bases. CDR3 length: 19 amino acids. CDR1 and CDR2 from the germline V gene are KGHSH and LQKENI. Trimming at V came to 3 bases and at J to 2 bases, leaving 16 bases not matched to a gene. The CDR3 loop reads CASSPMAGQVGGGNQPQHF. CDR3 nucleotide sequence: TGTGCCAGCTCACCCATGGCCGGACAGGTCGGAGGTGGCAATCAGCCCCAGCATTTT.

This clone has just a few counts. The rearrangement links TRBV11-2 to TRBJ1-1, with D possibly matching TRBD1 (5 bases). Per germline, CDR1 SGHAT and CDR2 FQNNGV. Trimming removed 3 bases at V and 5 bases at J, with 13 bases between. CDR3 size: 14 residues. The DNA for the CDR3 is TGTGCCAGCAGCTTCCGACAGCCCGGGACTGAAGCTTTCTTT. This gives the protein CASSFRQPGTEAFF.

This clone was seen a handful of times. The J gene is TRBJ1-5, the V gene TRBV19, with 10 bases identical to TRBD1. The germline V gene has CDR1 LNHDA and CDR2 SQIVND (reference sequence). Losses at the gene ends were 9 bases for V and 9 bases for J; bases not matched to a gene: 11. This CDR3 comprises 14 residues. The CDR3: CASGLDRGNGPQHF. The CDR3 nucleotides read TGTGCCAGCGGGTTGGACAGGGGGAATGGGCCCCAGCATTTT.

This chain joins TRBV27 and TRBJ2-7; D is possibly TRBD2 (6 bases). Germline CDR1 reads MNHEY; CDR2 reads SMNVEV (reference sequence). The V end lost 3 bases, the J end lost 4 bases, and 7 bases lay between the germline ends. This CDR3 region has 12 residues. CDR3 coding DNA: TGTGCCAGCAGTTTCGGGGGTTACGAGCAGTACTTC. Translation gives CASSFGGYEQYF.

The chain recombines TRBV6-1 with TRBJ2-7; 9 bases line up with TRBD1. V was pared by 6 bases and J by 2 bases, with 5 bases of the junction left unmatched. This CDR3 is built from 14 residues. CDR1 and CDR2 from the germline V gene are MNHNS and SASEGT. The CDR3 bases are TGTGCCAGCAGCTGGACAGGGGCGACCTACGAGCAGTACTTC. It encodes CASSWTGATYEQYF.

The chain employs TRBV5-4 and TRBJ1-1; 7 positions agree with TRBD1. J was trimmed by 12 bases and V by 0 bases; bases with no gene match: 5. Germline V gives CDR1 SGHNT, CDR2 YYREEE (reference sequence). CDR3 length equals 12 residues. The CDR3 region is CASSLGGQTTFF. DNA of the CDR3: TGTGCCAGCAGCTTGGGGGGACAGACAACTTTCTTT.

This chain uses TRBV4-1 with TRBJ2-2; tentative D call: TRBD1 (6 bases). The ends were cut back, 3 bases at V and 7 bases at J, with 15 bases in the middle. From germline, CDR1 is MGHRA and CDR2 YSYEKL. The CDR3 loop spans 15 amino acids. The chain's CDR3 is CASSHVQGRNGELFF. CDR3 DNA: TGCGCCAGCAGCCATGTGCAGGGGCGAAACGGGGAGCTGTTTTTT.

This chain joins TRBV28 and TRBJ1-2; the D gene is possibly TRBD1 (5 bases). Looked up from germline, CDR1 is MDHEN and CDR2 is SYDVKM. The CDR3 extends over 15 amino acids. V gave up 5 bases and J gave up 3 bases, with 16 bases separating them. CDR3 DNA sequence: TGTGCCAGCAGTGGGAGCGGGGGGAGATACTATGGCTACACCTTC. It specifies CASSGSGGRYYGYTF.

The chain combines TRBV7-9 with TRBJ2-3, with D possibly being TRBD1 (5 bases). There are 13 residues in the CDR3. V lost 3 bases and J lost 4, with 8 bases in between. The germline gives CDR1 SEHNR, CDR2 FQNEAQ (reference sequence). CDR3: CASSLGPADTQYF. The CDR3, as DNA: TGTGCCAGCAGCTTGGGGCCGGCAGATACGCAGTATTTT.

The V gene is TRBV2, the J gene TRBJ2-1; D is uncertain. Trimming removed 7 bases at V and 5 bases at J, with 12 bases between. This CDR3 contains 13 residues. CDR1 SNHLY and CDR2 FYNNEI come from the germline V gene. The CDR3 DNA follows: TGTGCCAGCACGAGGAGCCTAAACAATGAGCAGTTCTTC. Encoded protein: CASTRSLNNEQFF.

This chain connects TRBV5-1 to TRBJ2-1; a weak D match, TRBD1 (5 bases). The V end lost 7 bases, the J end lost 5 bases, and 19 bases lay between the germline ends. Germline V lookup: CDR1 SGHRS, CDR2 YFSETQ. This CDR3 region has 15 residues. The CDR3, as DNA: TGCGCCAGCTTCCCCCTTTCAGGGTACCACAATGAGCAGTTCTTC. This encodes CASFPLSGYHNEQFF.

The V and J genes are TRBV5-1 and TRBJ2-7, with 8 positions matching TRBD1. The germline CDR1 and CDR2 sequences are SGHRS and YFSETQ. This CDR3 is 13 amino acids long. V trimming: 1 base; J trimming: 5 bases; junction bases outside the gene matches: 2. This CDR3 reads CASSLSGGNEQYF. The CDR3 DNA follows: TGCGCCAGCAGCTTGTCAGGGGGCAACGAGCAGTACTTC. Drawing the rest from reference TRBV5-1 and TRBJ2-7, the complete variable domain is KAGVTQTPRYLIKTRGQQVTLSCSPISGHRSVSWYQQTPGQGLQFLFEYFSETQRNKGNFPGRFSGRQFSNSRSEMNVSTLELGDSALYLCASSLSGGNEQYFGPGTRLTVT.

The genes are TRBV28 and TRBJ1-4; 7 bases are a match to TRBD1. The CDR3 loop spans 13 amino acids. V shed 3 bases, J shed 6 bases, and the junction held 1 base outside the gene matches. Looked up from germline, CDR1 is MDHEN and CDR2 is SYDVKM. The CDR3 spells CASSLGQHEKLFF. DNA of the CDR3: TGTGCCAGCAGTTTGGGACAGCATGAAAAACTGTTTTTT.

The rearrangement links TRBV5-5 to TRBJ1-6, with 8 nucleotides matching TRBD1. Germline V lookup: CDR1 SGHKS, CDR2 YYEKEE (reference sequence). CDR3 size: 15 residues. V gave up 5 bases and J gave up 5 bases; unmatched junction bases: 6. CDR3 loop: CASSYGQGNNSPLHF. CDR3 DNA: TGTGCCAGCAGTTACGGACAGGGAAATAATTCACCCCTCCACTTT.

This chain uses TRBV7-9 with TRBJ1-4; a possible D gene is TRBD1 (6 bases). Germline V gene data show CDR1 as SEHNR and CDR2 as FQNEAQ (reference sequence). Trimming shortened V by 1 base and J by 8 bases, and 14 bases separated the two germline ends. The CDR3 extends over 15 amino acids. CDR3 amino acids: CASSLVAGESEKLFF. The CDR3 DNA reads TGTGCCAGCAGCTTAGTGGCAGGGGAGTCGGAAAAACTGTTTTTT.